This T cell receptor (beta chain) is from a study of blood T cell repertoires in COVID-19. Background on the study: Specimens from acute and convalescent COVID-19 originated in the United States, Italy and Spain.

In the source study's methods: Amplification of reference gene primers provided the estimated nucleated cell counts. Clones were read by immunoSEQ multiplex PCR, and TCRdb kept only the in-frame ones, dropping some. V, J and clone size derive from that table, while D and trimming were established from the DNA sequence. Of under 200,000 clones in the sample, around four fifths were seen once. CDR1 and CDR2 (germline): WNHNN, SYGVQD (reference sequence). This CDR3 is built from 17 residues. Trimming took 3 bases from V and 0 from J; bases not matched to a gene: 8. The sequence came from a woman of 80 years or more with acute or convalescent COVID-19. The chain carries TRBV10-1 and TRBJ2-3, with 8 bases aligning to TRBD2. The sequenced sample was peripheral blood. The CDR3 DNA follows: TGCGCCAGCAGTGACGGGGTAGCGGGAACTAGCACAGATACGCAGTATTTT. Protein sequence: CASSDGVAGTSTDTQYF.